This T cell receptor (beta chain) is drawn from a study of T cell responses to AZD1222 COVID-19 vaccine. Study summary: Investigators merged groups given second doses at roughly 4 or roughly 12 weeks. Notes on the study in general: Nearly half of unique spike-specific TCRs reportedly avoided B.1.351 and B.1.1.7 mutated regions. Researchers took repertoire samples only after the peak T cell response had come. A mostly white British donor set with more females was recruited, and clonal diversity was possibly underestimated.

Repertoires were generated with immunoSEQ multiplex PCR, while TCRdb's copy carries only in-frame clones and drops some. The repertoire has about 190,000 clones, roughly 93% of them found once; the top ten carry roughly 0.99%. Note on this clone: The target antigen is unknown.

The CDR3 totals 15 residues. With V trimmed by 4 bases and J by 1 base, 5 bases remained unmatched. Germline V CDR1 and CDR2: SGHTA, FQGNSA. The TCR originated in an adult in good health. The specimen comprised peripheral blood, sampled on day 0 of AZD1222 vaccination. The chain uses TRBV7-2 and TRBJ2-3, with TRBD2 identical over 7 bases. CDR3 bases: TGTGCCAGCAGCTATCGCCGGGAGGGCACAGATACGCAGTATTTT. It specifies CASSYRREGTDTQYF.